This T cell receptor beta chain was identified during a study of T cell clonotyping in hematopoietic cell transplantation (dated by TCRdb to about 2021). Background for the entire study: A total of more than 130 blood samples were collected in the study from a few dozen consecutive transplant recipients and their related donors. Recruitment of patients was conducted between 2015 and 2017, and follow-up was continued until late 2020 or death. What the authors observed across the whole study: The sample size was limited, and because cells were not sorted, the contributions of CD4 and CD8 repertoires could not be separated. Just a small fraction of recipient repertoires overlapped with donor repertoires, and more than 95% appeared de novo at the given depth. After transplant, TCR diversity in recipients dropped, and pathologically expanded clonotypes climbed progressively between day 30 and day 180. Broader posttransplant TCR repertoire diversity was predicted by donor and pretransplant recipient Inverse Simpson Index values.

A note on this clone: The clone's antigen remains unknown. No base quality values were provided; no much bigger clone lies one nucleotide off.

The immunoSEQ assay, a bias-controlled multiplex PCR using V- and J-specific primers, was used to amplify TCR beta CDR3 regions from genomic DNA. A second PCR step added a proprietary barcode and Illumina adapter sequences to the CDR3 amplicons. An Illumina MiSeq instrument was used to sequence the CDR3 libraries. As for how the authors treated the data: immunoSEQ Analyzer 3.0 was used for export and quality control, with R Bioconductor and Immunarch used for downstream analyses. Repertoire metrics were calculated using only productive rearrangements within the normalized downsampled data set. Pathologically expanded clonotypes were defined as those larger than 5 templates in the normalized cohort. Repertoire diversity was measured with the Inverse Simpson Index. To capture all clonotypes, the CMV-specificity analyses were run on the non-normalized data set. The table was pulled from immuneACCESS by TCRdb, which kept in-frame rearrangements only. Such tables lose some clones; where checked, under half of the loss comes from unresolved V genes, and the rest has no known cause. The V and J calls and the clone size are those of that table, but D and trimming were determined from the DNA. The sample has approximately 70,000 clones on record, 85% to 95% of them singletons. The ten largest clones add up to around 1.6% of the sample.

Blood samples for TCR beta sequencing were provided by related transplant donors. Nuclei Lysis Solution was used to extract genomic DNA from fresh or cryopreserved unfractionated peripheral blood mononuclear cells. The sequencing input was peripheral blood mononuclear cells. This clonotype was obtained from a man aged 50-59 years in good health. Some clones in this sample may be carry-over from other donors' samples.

This receptor has the CDR3 CSVAQRQSYEQYF. In nucleotide form, the sequence is TGCAGCGTTGCCCAGCGGCAGTCCTACGAGCAGTACTTC. The sequence joins TRBV29-1 to TRBJ2-7; TRBD2 is a weak D gene call, 5 bases matching. The germline V gene gives CDR1 as SQVTM and CDR2 as ANQGSEA. V and J are truncated by 4 bases and 1 base respectively, leaving an intervening sequence of 11 bases. The CDR3 runs 13 amino acids, cysteine and phenylalanine included. Only CDR3 DNA is held: 39 bases, read in frame from base 1.